Presented here are 11 T cell receptor beta chains from one specimen sequenced in a study of long-term antiretroviral therapy in people with HIV. Survey-level resolution applied to immunoSEQ assay v3.0. Libraries were prepared by immunoSEQ multiplex PCR; TCRdb keeps only in-frame clonotypes and omits some of them. The data contain 20,000 to 25,000 clones, approximately 90% of them singletons. This sample comprised unsorted PBMCs, obtained 0.6 years after starting antiretroviral therapy. These receptors all come from a man aged 55 to 70 with HIV.

V usage is TRBV5-5 and J usage is TRBJ2-2; the D gene could be TRBD1 or TRBD2 (5 bases each). CDR1 is SGHKS and CDR2 is YYEKEE in the germline V gene (reference sequence). Trimming pared 0 bases from V and 4 bases from J, leaving 19 bases between. The CDR3 loop spans 18 amino acids. In DNA form, the CDR3 reads TGTGCCAGCAGCTTGGGAGGGGAACCCTCGATGCCCACCGGGGAGCTGTTTTTT. Residues: CASSLGGEPSMPTGELFF.

The chain recombines TRBV29-1 with TRBJ2-1, with a weak D call TRBD1 (6 bases). The CDR3 spans 12 residues. Trimming took 3 bases from V and 4 from J, leaving 7 bases between them. Germline V gene lookup returns CDR1 SQVTM and CDR2 ANQGSEA. The CDR3 reads CSVERGYNEQFF. The CDR3 coding sequence is TGCAGCGTTGAGAGGGGGTACAATGAGCAGTTCTTC.

V is TRBV18 and J is TRBJ2-7; maybe TRBD1 (5 bases). V gave up 2 bases and J gave up 1 base, with 18 bases separating them. CDR1 is KGHSH, CDR2 LQKENI, per germline. The CDR3 is 17 residues long. CDR3 region: CASSPVAPATGSYEQYF. The DNA of the CDR3 is TGTGCCAGCTCACCAGTCGCGCCCGCCACAGGATCCTACGAGCAGTACTTC.

This clone was observed a single time. The chain uses TRBV5-4 and TRBJ1-2; no definite D call. V lost 4 bases and J 1 base, leaving 14 bases between the germline ends. The CDR3 has 15 amino acids. Germline loops: CDR1 SGHNT, CDR2 YYREEE (reference sequence). CDR3: CASSPPGQDNYGYTF. In nucleotides, the CDR3 is TGTGCCAGCAGCCCGCCCGGGCAGGATAACTATGGCTACACCTTC.

This clone was seen a handful of times. This sequence joins TRBV7-9 and TRBJ1-2; D ambiguous. Germline CDR1 is SEHNR and CDR2 is FQNEAQ (reference sequence). The V end was cut by 3 bases, the J end by 5 bases, with 7 bases between. This CDR3 has 12 residues. For the CDR3, the DNA is TGTGCCAGCAGCTTCGACTTTTATGGCTACACCTTC. Encoded protein: CASSFDFYGYTF.

This rearrangement joins TRBV5-6 to TRBJ2-5; D call uncertain. CDR1 SGHDT and CDR2 YYEEEE come from the germline V gene. This CDR3 is built from 14 residues. The V and J ends lost 0 bases and 2 bases respectively, with 8 bases between them. The CDR3 DNA is TGTGCCAGCAGCTTGGCAGGCAGTCAAGAGACCCAGTACTTC. It encodes CASSLAGSQETQYF.

The V gene is TRBV5-1, the J gene TRBJ2-1; D unclear. Trimming took off 5 bases at V and 3 bases at J, with 9 bases between the two ends. The CDR3 length is 13 residues. Germline V lookup: CDR1 SGHRS, CDR2 YFSETQ. CDR3 residues: CASRVGDYNEQFF. CDR3 sequence (DNA): TGCGCCAGCAGAGTGGGTGACTACAATGAGCAGTTCTTC.

The chain couples TRBV4-3 to TRBJ2-7; D is perhaps TRBD1 (6 bases). There are 15 residues in the CDR3. Germline CDR1 is LGHNA and CDR2 is YSLEER. V was shortened by 4 bases and J by 1 base, with 14 bases between the two germline ends. CDR3 nucleotides: TGCGCCAGCAGCCCCGACCCGACAGGATCCTACGAGCAGTACTTC. Translated: CASSPDPTGSYEQYF.

The rearrangement uses TRBV11-3 and TRBJ1-3; D perhaps matches TRBD1 (6 bases). The CDR3 extends over 14 amino acids. Trimming stripped 3 bases from V and 4 bases from J, with 10 bases between. Germline V CDR1 and CDR2: SGHNT, YENEEA. The CDR3 DNA follows: TGTGCCAGCAGCTTCGGGGGGCAAGGAAACACCATATATTTT. Amino acids: CASSFGGQGNTIYF.

This clone appeared a single time. The chain is built from TRBV4-3 and TRBJ2-7; perhaps TRBD1 as D (5 bases). The germline CDR1 and CDR2 sequences are LGHNA and YSLEER. The ends were cut back, 0 bases at V and 3 bases at J, with 12 bases in the middle. The CDR3 totals 15 residues. In DNA, the CDR3 is TGCGCCAGCAGCCAAGATTCACAGGTTAACTACGAGCAGTACTTC. Translated, it gives CASSQDSQVNYEQYF.

In DNA form, the CDR3 reads TGCGCCAGCAGCTTGGGGGGCGGGGACACTGAAGCTTTCTTT. Protein sequence: CASSLGGGDTEAFF. This rearrangement joins TRBV5-1 to TRBJ1-1; the D gene is possibly TRBD1 (5 bases). Germline assignment: CDR1 SGHRS and CDR2 YFSETQ. V shed 0 bases and J shed 3 bases, with 9 bases lying between them. This CDR3 has 14 residues.